Listed here are 8 T cell receptor beta chains from one sample, sequenced in a study of CD8 T cells in ankylosing spondylitis. TCRdb reanalysed the 5' RACE reads using MiXCR and keeps one entry per CDR3 protein. The table shows around 150,000 distinct CDR3 sequences, with 44% occurring only once. The sample consisted of synovial fluid, either unsorted or a sorted T cell fraction (not recorded which). The receptors originated from a male donor with ankylosing spondylitis.

The rearrangement links TRBV11-2 to TRBJ1-5; the match to TRBD1 covers 10 bases. There are 18 residues in the CDR3. Germline CDR1 reads SGHAT; CDR2 reads FQNNGV. With V trimmed by 1 base and J by 0 bases, 6 bases remained unmatched. CDR3 residues: CASSLVGQGSHSNQPQHF. Here the CDR3 DNA reads TGTGCCAGCAGCTTAGTGGGACAGGGGTCGCATAGCAATCAGCCCCAGCATTTT.

J is TRBJ2-2 and V is TRBV20-1; TRBD1 matches at 7 bases. Germline V gene sequence: CDR1 DFQATT, CDR2 SNEGSKA (reference sequence). The CDR3 extends over 13 amino acids. Unmatched junction bases numbered 5, after V lost 3 bases and J lost 7 bases. The CDR3 bases are TGCAGTGCTAGGAGACAGGGAATCGGGGAGCTGTTTTTT. Translated: CSARRQGIGELFF.

This sequence joins TRBV29-1 and TRBJ2-7, with D possibly matching TRBD2 (5 bases). The CDR3 is 13 amino acids. From germline, CDR1 is SQVTM and CDR2 ANQGSEA. V gave up 3 bases and J gave up 0 bases, with 9 bases separating them. For the CDR3, the DNA is TGCAGCGTTGAGACCGGGAACTCCTACGAGCAGTACTTC. It encodes CSVETGNSYEQYF.

This clonotype turned up a few times. This rearrangement joins TRBV7-9 to TRBJ2-1, with 9 bases identical to TRBD2. Germline CDR1 and CDR2: SEHNR and FQNEAQ (reference sequence). The CDR3 length is 15 residues. After removal of 1 base from V and 6 bases from J, the junction contained 4 bases not matched to a gene. The CDR3 loop is CASSLGREGGNEQFF. The DNA for the CDR3 is TGTGCCAGCAGCTTAGGGCGGGAGGGCGGCAATGAGCAGTTCTTC.

CDR3 sequence (DNA): TGTGCCATCGCTCTTCTCCGGGGTTGGGACCTCGTCTACGAGCAGTACTTC. The encoded protein is CAIALLRGWDLVYEQYF. The V gene is TRBV10-3, the J gene TRBJ2-7, with D possibly called TRBD1 or TRBD2 (5 bases each). V was trimmed by 8 bases and J by 3 bases, leaving 26 bases between them. The CDR3 covers 17 residues. Germline V gene data show CDR1 as ENHRY and CDR2 as SYGVKD.

This clonotype has only a few counts. This chain joins TRBV7-8 and TRBJ1-4; D remains unclear. Trimming removed 1 base at V and 3 bases at J, with 9 bases between. The CDR3 is 15 residues long. Germline CDR1 SGHVS, CDR2 FQNEAQ. The CDR3 DNA reads TGTGCCAGCAGCTTAGTGGGGAGGCCTAATGAAAAACTGTTTTTT. This sequence encodes CASSLVGRPNEKLFF.

The chain couples TRBV7-9 to TRBJ2-7; TRBD2 agrees at 11 bases. This CDR3 comprises 14 residues. The ends lost 5 bases at V and 4 bases at J; junction bases unmatched: 4. Per germline, CDR1 SEHNR and CDR2 FQNEAQ (reference sequence). CDR3 protein: CASSKGLAVYEQYF. CDR3 nucleotide sequence: TGTGCCAGCAGCAAGGGACTAGCGGTATACGAGCAGTACTTC.

The table lists this clonotype with a few counts. J is TRBJ2-1 and V is TRBV6-1; D remains ambiguous. Trimming cost V 6 bases and J 4 bases, with 19 bases left between them. The V gene's germline CDR1 is MNHNS and CDR2 SASEGT. The CDR3 consists of 16 residues. The CDR3 nucleotides are TGTGCCAGCAGAACCCTGGACGGCCACCTTTACAATGAGCAGTTCTTC. This codes for CASRTLDGHLYNEQFF.